The rows below give T cell receptor beta chains drawn from one sample of a study of identical twins. One entry per CDR3 protein, called by TCRdb with MiXCR from the 5' RACE reads. This table holds about 290,000 distinct CDR3 sequences, roughly 9% found once. This same sample was also taken into another study, of yellow fever vaccine responses in identical twins.

What was sequenced was CD8+ T cells sorted from blood. Receptor source: a woman under 30 in good health. CDR3s include the opening cysteine and the closing phenylalanine or tryptophan. The order of the fields is J gene, V gene, clone size, D gene, CDR3 protein, CDR3 DNA. A D gene is named only where the DNA matches it firmly. Not every row has a clone size; where given, it reads once, few, many or a size class.

j_call: TRBJ1-2; v_call: TRBV6-4; clone_size: many; d_call: TRBD1; cdr3_aa: CASSEGPGQGFNGYTF; cdr3_nt: TGTGCCAGCAGTGAGGGGCCGGGACAGGGTTTTAATGGCTACACCTTC
j_call: TRBJ2-3; v_call: TRBV27; clone_size: few; d_call: NA; cdr3_aa: CASMYGGRGDTQYF; cdr3_nt: TGTGCCAGCATGTACGGGGGGCGCGGGGATACGCAGTATTTT
j_call: TRBJ2-1; v_call: TRBV5-6; clone_size: many; d_call: NA; cdr3_aa: CASSLKSVGQYNEQFF; cdr3_nt: TGTGCCAGCAGCTTGAAGAGCGTCGGACAGTACAATGAGCAGTTCTTC
j_call: TRBJ1-3; v_call: TRBV29-1; clone_size: few; d_call: NA; cdr3_aa: CSVDGRMSGNTIYF; cdr3_nt: TGCAGCGTTGACGGCAGGATGAGTGGAAACACCATATATTTT
j_call: TRBJ1-6; v_call: TRBV11-2; clone_size: NA; d_call: NA; cdr3_aa: CASSLWGTGSPLHF; cdr3_nt: TGTGCCAGCAGCTTATGGGGGACGGGTTCACCCCTCCACTTT
j_call: TRBJ2-1; v_call: TRBV11-2; clone_size: NA; d_call: TRBD2; cdr3_aa: CASSLNLAGPLDEQFF; cdr3_nt: TGTGCCAGCAGCTTAAACCTAGCGGGGCCTTTAGATGAGCAGTTCTTC
j_call: TRBJ2-1; v_call: TRBV29-1; clone_size: few; d_call: NA; cdr3_aa: CSVAGITYNEQFF; cdr3_nt: TGCAGCGTCGCTGGGATTACCTACAATGAGCAGTTCTTC
j_call: TRBJ2-7; v_call: TRBV12-3/TRBV12-4; clone_size: many; d_call: NA; cdr3_aa: CASSLAILGQEQYF; cdr3_nt: TGTGCCAGCAGTTTAGCAATATTGGGGCAGGAGCAGTACTTC
j_call: TRBJ2-5; v_call: TRBV28; clone_size: NA; d_call: NA; cdr3_aa: CASSPLLDARSQETQYF; cdr3_nt: TGTGCCAGCAGTCCCCTCCTCGACGCGCGGAGCCAAGAGACCCAGTACTTC
j_call: TRBJ2-2; v_call: TRBV5-1; clone_size: NA; d_call: TRBD2; cdr3_aa: CASSSSSGSSAGELFF; cdr3_nt: TGCGCCAGCAGCTCCTCTAGCGGGAGTTCTGCCGGGGAGCTGTTTTTT
j_call: TRBJ2-1; v_call: TRBV29-1; clone_size: NA; d_call: TRBD2; cdr3_aa: CSVEVGGGGGDNEQFF; cdr3_nt: TGCAGCGTTGAAGTGGGGGGGGGTGGCGGAGACAATGAGCAGTTCTTC
j_call: TRBJ2-7; v_call: TRBV4-3; clone_size: few; d_call: TRBD2; cdr3_aa: CASSLDGVTSGEQYF; cdr3_nt: TGCGCCAGCAGCCTCGATGGGGTAACTAGCGGCGAGCAGTACTTC
j_call: TRBJ2-1; v_call: TRBV20-1; clone_size: few; d_call: NA; cdr3_aa: CSARDLRFSYNEQFF; cdr3_nt: TGCAGTGCTAGAGATTTAAGGTTCTCTTACAATGAGCAGTTCTTC
j_call: TRBJ2-5; v_call: TRBV7-9; clone_size: many; d_call: NA; cdr3_aa: CASSNGGGVDQETQYF; cdr3_nt: TGTGCCAGCAGCAACGGAGGGGGGGTGGATCAAGAGACCCAGTACTTC
j_call: TRBJ2-1; v_call: TRBV7-9; clone_size: many; d_call: NA; cdr3_aa: CASSLMAVEQFF; cdr3_nt: TGTGCCAGCAGCTTAATGGCCGTTGAGCAGTTCTTC
j_call: TRBJ2-7; v_call: TRBV4-3; clone_size: many; d_call: NA; cdr3_aa: CASSQDRGGPSYEQYF; cdr3_nt: TGCGCCAGCAGCCAAGATAGGGGGGGGCCTTCCTACGAGCAGTACTTC
j_call: TRBJ2-7; v_call: TRBV28; clone_size: many; d_call: TRBD2; cdr3_aa: CASSQSGRAVYEQYF; cdr3_nt: TGTGCCAGCAGCCAAAGCGGGAGGGCCGTCTACGAGCAGTACTTC
j_call: TRBJ2-7; v_call: TRBV29-1; clone_size: NA; d_call: NA; cdr3_aa: CSVAGRRSYEQYF; cdr3_nt: TGCAGCGTTGCAGGGCGACGCTCCTACGAGCAGTACTTC
j_call: TRBJ2-3; v_call: TRBV7-8; clone_size: many; d_call: NA; cdr3_aa: CASRIDTDTQYF; cdr3_nt: TGTGCCAGCAGAATCGACACAGATACGCAGTATTTT
j_call: TRBJ2-2; v_call: TRBV6-2/TRBV6-3; clone_size: NA; d_call: NA; cdr3_aa: CASSGGLATTGELFF; cdr3_nt: TGTGCCAGCAGTGGGGGTCTTGCTACGACCGGGGAGCTGTTTTTT
j_call: TRBJ2-5; v_call: TRBV23-1; clone_size: few; d_call: NA; cdr3_aa: CASSQSAGGGETQYF; cdr3_nt: TGCGCCAGCAGTCAATCGGCAGGGGGAGGGGAGACCCAGTACTTC
j_call: TRBJ2-7; v_call: TRBV24-1; clone_size: NA; d_call: TRBD1; cdr3_aa: CATSGDRDYEQYF; cdr3_nt: TGTGCCACCAGTGGAGACAGGGACTACGAGCAGTACTTC
j_call: TRBJ2-3; v_call: TRBV9; clone_size: many; d_call: TRBD2; cdr3_aa: CASSSRGGASTDTQYF; cdr3_nt: TGTGCCAGCAGCTCACGGGGGGGGGCTAGCACAGATACGCAGTATTTT
j_call: TRBJ2-1; v_call: TRBV1; clone_size: NA; d_call: NA; cdr3_aa: CTSSPRLAGGSYSYNEQFF; cdr3_nt: TGCACCAGCAGCCCCAGACTAGCGGGAGGATCCTACTCCTACAATGAGCAGTTCTTC
j_call: TRBJ2-1; v_call: TRBV12-3/TRBV12-4; clone_size: few; d_call: TRBD2; cdr3_aa: CASSSTSGPYNEQFF; cdr3_nt: TGTGCCAGCAGTTCGACTAGCGGGCCCTACAATGAGCAGTTCTTC
j_call: TRBJ2-1; v_call: TRBV7-9; clone_size: NA; d_call: TRBD2; cdr3_aa: CASSGRVGASSYNEQFF; cdr3_nt: TGTGCCAGCAGCGGGAGGGTAGGAGCGAGCTCCTACAATGAGCAGTTCTTC